A single sample is the source of the 15 T cell receptor beta chains below, sequenced in a study of blood T cell repertoires in COVID-19. Only in-frame clones appear in the TCRdb table, and some are missing; sequencing was by immunoSEQ multiplex PCR. The sample lists fewer than 500,000 clones; 87% were seen once. The sample was PBMCs or T cells enriched from blood (not recorded which). Receptors originate from a woman aged 18-29 years who had recovered from COVID-19.

The V and J genes are TRBV28 and TRBJ2-7; 7 positions match TRBD1. Germline values: CDR1 MDHEN, CDR2 SYDVKM. V trimming: 6 bases; J trimming: 0 bases; junction bases outside the gene matches: 8. The CDR3 contains 15 residues. The CDR3 bases are TGTGCCAGCAGGTCCGGACAGGCTATCTCCTACGAGCAGTACTTC. Translating gives CASRSGQAISYEQYF.

The chain couples TRBV6-5 to TRBJ1-6; maybe TRBD1 (6 bases). CDR3 size: 13 residues. The V end lost 6 bases, the J end lost 9 bases, and 12 bases lay between the germline ends. Per germline, CDR1 MNHEY and CDR2 SVGAGI. The CDR3 DNA is TGTGCCAGCAGCGCAGGGGTGGGTTCACCCCTCCACTTT. This gives the protein CASSAGVGSPLHF.

The chain links TRBV11-2 to TRBJ2-7, with D hard to call. The germline gives CDR1 SGHAT, CDR2 FQNNGV. V shed 0 bases and J shed 1 base, with 13 bases lying between them. The length of the CDR3 is 16 residues. The CDR3 here is CASSLDLGTPSYEQYF. CDR3 bases: TGTGCCAGCAGCTTAGATCTGGGCACCCCATCCTACGAGCAGTACTTC.

In this sample, this clone turned up many times. The chain is built from TRBV7-2 and TRBJ1-5, with a possible D match to TRBD1 (5 bases). The length of the CDR3 is 14 residues. Germline V gene lookup returns CDR1 SGHTA and CDR2 FQGNSA. Trimming pared 4 bases from V and 0 bases from J, leaving 7 bases between. CDR3 in amino acids: CASSSDSSNQPQHF. CDR3 bases: TGTGCCAGCAGCTCCGACAGTAGCAATCAGCCCCAGCATTTT. The full variable domain, completed using reference TRBV7-2 and TRBJ1-5, is GAGVSQSPSNKVTEKGKDVELRCDPISGHTALYWYRQSLGQGLEFLIYFQGNSAPDKSGLPSDRFSAERTGGSVSTLTIQRTQQEDSAVYLCASSSDSSNQPQHFGDGTRLSIL.

V and J are TRBV11-1 and TRBJ1-1, with no clear D. CDR3 size: 14 residues. Germline V gene lookup returns CDR1 SGHAT and CDR2 FQDESV (reference sequence). Trimming took 4 bases from V and 0 from J, leaving 9 bases between them. The CDR3 coding sequence is TGTGCCAGCAGCTCACAGATCTTGAACACTGAAGCTTTCTTT. Its translation is CASSSQILNTEAFF.

V gene TRBV2 combines with J gene TRBJ2-6; 7 positions agree with TRBD2. The CDR3 contains 18 residues. The J segment lost 2 bases and the V segment lost 3 bases, leaving 10 bases of the junction unmatched. The germline gives CDR1 SNHLY, CDR2 FYNNEI. This CDR3 is CASSDEVVGRAGANVLTF. CDR3 DNA sequence: TGTGCCAGCAGTGATGAGGTAGTAGGGAGGGCTGGGGCCAACGTCCTGACTTTC.

The chain combines TRBV19 with TRBJ1-1; D unresolved. The CDR3 has 13 amino acids. CDR1 is LNHDA, CDR2 SQIVND, per germline (reference sequence). V was clipped by 3 bases and J by 7 bases, with 12 bases between them. The CDR3: CASSIRQASEAFF. CDR3 nucleotides: TGTGCCAGTAGTATCAGGCAGGCCAGTGAAGCTTTCTTT. Filled out from reference TRBV19 and TRBJ1-1, the complete variable domain reads DGGITQSPKYLFRKEGQNVTLSCEQNLNHDAMYWYRQDPGQGLRLIYYSQIVNDFQKGDIAEGYSVSREKKESFPLTVTSAQKNPTAFYLCASSIRQASEAFFGQGTRLTVV.

This chain links TRBV5-1 with TRBJ2-1; a possible D gene is TRBD2 (6 bases). The CDR3 is 15 residues long. Germline V CDR1 and CDR2: SGHRS, YFSETQ. The V end lost 0 bases, the J end lost 9 bases, and 16 bases lay between the germline ends. The CDR3 sequence: CASSLAKLGRGEQFF. The CDR3 DNA is TGCGCCAGCAGCTTGGCCAAACTCGGGCGGGGTGAGCAGTTCTTC.

V is TRBV10-2 and J is TRBJ2-7, with 8 bases that match TRBD1. The length of the CDR3 is 14 residues. Germline V gene sequence: CDR1 WSHSY, CDR2 SAAADI. Trimming cost V 8 bases and J 0 bases; bases outside gene matches: 6. The CDR3: CASLRQGISYEQYF. The CDR3 nucleotides read TGCGCCAGCTTAAGACAGGGGATCTCCTACGAGCAGTACTTC.

The chain carries TRBV4-1 and TRBJ1-2, with 8 bases identical to TRBD1. V was pared by 1 base and J by 4 bases, with 20 bases of the junction left unmatched. From germline, CDR1 is MGHRA and CDR2 YSYEKL. This CDR3 spans 20 amino acids. CDR3 sequence (DNA): TGCGCCAGCAGCCAAGTTGAGGGACAGGTCGTCCCTGAGAGCCTCTATGGCTACACCTTC. It translates to CASSQVEGQVVPESLYGYTF.

This rearrangement joins TRBV19 to TRBJ1-1; D is uncertain. Germline values: CDR1 LNHDA, CDR2 SQIVND (reference sequence). Trimming took 6 bases from V and 3 from J, leaving 17 bases between them. The CDR3 extends over 15 amino acids. The chain's CDR3 is CASSPSLFAHTEAFF. CDR3 DNA sequence: TGTGCCAGTAGCCCCTCCCTTTTTGCGCACACTGAAGCTTTCTTT.

The chain uses TRBV24-1 and TRBJ2-1, with TRBD1 identical over 11 bases. This CDR3 region has 14 residues. Germline CDR1 reads KGHDR; CDR2 reads SFDVKD. The junction had 5 bases not matched to a gene; V was cut back by 9 bases and J by 5 bases. The CDR3 loop reads CATSGTGGNNEQFF. In DNA, the CDR3 is TGTGCCACCTCCGGGACAGGGGGGAACAATGAGCAGTTCTTC.

V gene TRBV24-1 combines with J gene TRBJ2-7, with 7 bases fitting TRBD1. Trimming cost V 5 bases and J 6 bases; bases outside gene matches: 0. The CDR3 sequence is 11 residues long. Germline CDR1 reads KGHDR; CDR2 reads SFDVKD. For the CDR3, the DNA is TGTGCCACCAGTGCAGGGGGCGAGCAGTACTTC. Amino acids: CATSAGGEQYF.

In this sample, this clone turned up a few times. The DNA of the CDR3 is TGTGCCGGAGGGACCCCGGGGTTTATCGAGCAGTTCTTC. Translated, it gives CAGGTPGFIEQFF. This chain uses TRBV2 with TRBJ2-1; TRBD2 is a possible D gene (6 bases). The CDR3 has 13 residues. Trimming removed 11 bases from V and 10 bases from J, with 21 bases in between. Germline V gene lookup returns CDR1 SNHLY and CDR2 FYNNEI.

The chain combines TRBV5-1 with TRBJ2-5, with D tentatively TRBD2 (7 bases). Trimming removed 6 bases at V and 0 bases at J, with 12 bases between. Per germline, CDR1 SGHRS and CDR2 YFSETQ. The CDR3 is 14 residues long. The CDR3 region has the DNA TGCGCCAGCAAAGGGGGGGAGTACCAAGAGACCCAGTACTTC. This translates into CASKGGEYQETQYF.